Listed below are T cell receptor beta chains from one sample, sequenced in a study of blood T cells in healthy people across ages. TCRdb analysed the 5' RACE reads with MiXCR anew, one entry per CDR3 protein. The sample has hundreds of thousands of distinct CDR3 sequences; about 62% are singletons. Sequences were obtained from blood. Every receptor here comes from a man aged 25 to 40 in good health. CDR3s include the opening cysteine and the closing phenylalanine or tryptophan. The D gene is left open where the match is weak. The listing skips clone size in some rows; elsewhere it reads once, few, many or a size class.

V	D	J	size	DNA	CDR3
TRBV7-9	TRBD2	TRBJ2-1	.	TGTGCCAGCAGCTCGGGGACTAGCCAGAAAAAGAGCTCCTACAATGAGCAGTTCTTC	CASSSGTSQKKSSYNEQFF
TRBV28	.	TRBJ2-7	.	TGTGCCAGCAGCCCTCCGGGGCGGGGAACCTACGAGCAGTACTTC	CASSPPGRGTYEQYF
TRBV4-3	.	TRBJ1-6	.	TGCGCCAGCAGCCAAGACTCAGGGATGGTATCACCCCTCCACTTT	CASSQDSGMVSPLHF
TRBV18	TRBD2	TRBJ2-5	.	TGTGCCAGCTCACCACTAGCGGGGAAGGAGACCCAGTACTTC	CASSPLAGKETQYF
TRBV3-1	.	TRBJ1-1	.	TGTGCCAGCAGCAAACTAGAACGGACTGAAGCTTTCTTT	CASSKLERTEAFF
TRBV9	.	TRBJ2-1	.	TGTGCCGTAAGTAGGGCCCCGGAGTGTCCGAATGAGCAGTTCTTC	CAVSRAPECPNEQFF
TRBV4-3	.	TRBJ2-4	.	TGCGCCAGCAGCCAAGAAGGCAGGGAGAACATTCAGTACTTC	CASSQEGRENIQYF
TRBV28	TRBD1	TRBJ2-5	.	TGTGCCAGTATCCCCGGGACAGGGATCCAAGAGACCCAGTACTTC	CASIPGTGIQETQYF
TRBV6-5	.	TRBJ2-5	few	TGTGCCAGCAGTTTGGGGGGGCCTTTAGGCCAAGAGACCCAGTACTTC	CASSLGGPLGQETQYF
TRBV6-5	TRBD1	TRBJ2-7	.	TGTGCCAGCATAGACAGGGCCTACGAGCAGTACTTC	CASIDRAYEQYF
TRBV7-2	.	TRBJ2-7	few	TGTGCCAGCAGCTTCCCTGGGATCCACAGCTCCTACGAGCAGTACTTC	CASSFPGIHSSYEQYF
TRBV20-1	.	TRBJ1-1	.	TGCACCACCGCGACAGGAGTCTCCATGAACACTGAAGCTTTCTTT	CTTATGVSMNTEAFF
TRBV20-1	TRBD2	TRBJ2-5	.	TGCAGTGCTAGTTTTAGCGGGGACCAAGAGACCCAGTACTTC	CSASFSGDQETQYF
TRBV20-1	.	TRBJ2-7	.	TGCAGTGCCTTCGAGGGTTCCTCCTACGAGCAGTACTTC	CSAFEGSSYEQYF
TRBV20-1	TRBD1	TRBJ2-1	.	TGCAGTGCTTCTACCCCTCCGGGACAGGGGCACTACAATGAGCAGTTCTTC	CSASTPPGQGHYNEQFF
TRBV7-2	TRBD1	TRBJ2-1	.	TGTGCCAGCAGCTCCCGGTCTCAGGGGGCGAATGAGCAGTTCTTC	CASSSRSQGANEQFF
TRBV29-1	.	TRBJ2-5	.	TGCAGCGTTGATTCGTTAGTTCGGGAGACCCAGTACTTC	CSVDSLVRETQYF
TRBV15	TRBD1	TRBJ1-2	.	TGTGCCACCTCCCGGGACAGGGGTTCCTATGGCTACACCTTC	CATSRDRGSYGYTF
TRBV6-2/TRBV6-3	.	TRBJ2-2	.	TGTGCCAGCAGTTCCCGGAAGCCGGAAGCGGCGAGCACCGGGGAGCTGTTTTTT	CASSSRKPEAASTGELFF
TRBV12-3/TRBV12-4	TRBD2	TRBJ2-7	.	TGTGCCAGCAGTTTATCTAGCGGGGTCTTTGGCGAGCAGTACTTC	CASSLSSGVFGEQYF
TRBV9	.	TRBJ2-1	.	TGTGCCAGCAGCGTAGCTACGGGAAATGAGCAGTTCTTC	CASSVATGNEQFF
TRBV27	.	TRBJ2-4	.	TGTGCCAGCAGTGTAAGGGGAAAGGGGAACATTCAGTACTTC	CASSVRGKGNIQYF
TRBV4-2	.	TRBJ2-3	few	TGTGCCAGCAGCCCTAGCGCCCTGACCACAGATACGCAGTATTTT	CASSPSALTTDTQYF
TRBV9	.	TRBJ2-3	.	TGTGCCAGCAGCCCTGAGGACTACTTGACAGATACGCAGTATTTT	CASSPEDYLTDTQYF
TRBV20-1	.	TRBJ2-3	.	TGCAGTGCGAGCCGGACTCTAGGTACAGATACGCAGTATTTT	CSASRTLGTDTQYF
TRBV27	.	TRBJ2-7	.	TGTGCCAGCAGTTTATCTTACCCAGCAGGGGGGCCCTACGAGCAGTACTTC	CASSLSYPAGGPYEQYF
TRBV9	TRBD2	TRBJ2-1	once	TGTGCCAGCAGCGAGGGCGGGGGGACCTACAATGAGCAGTTCTTC	CASSEGGGTYNEQFF
TRBV20-1	TRBD1	TRBJ2-7	.	TGCAGTGCTACAGGACAGGGGGACTACGAGCAGTACTTC	CSATGQGDYEQYF
TRBV18	.	TRBJ1-2	.	TGTGCCAGCTCACCGGGAGACGGCTATGGCTACACCTTC	CASSPGDGYGYTF
TRBV7-9	TRBD2	TRBJ2-1	.	TGTGCCAGCAGCTTAATACTAGCGGGGGGGCCGTATGAGCAGTTCTTC	CASSLILAGGPYEQFF
TRBV7-3	.	TRBJ2-1	.	TGTGCCAGCAGCTTAAACAGGAGTCCCTACAATGAGCAGTTCTTC	CASSLNRSPYNEQFF
TRBV28	TRBD1	TRBJ2-5	.	TGTGCCAGCCATATAGGGGACAGGGGGCGGGAGACCCAGTACTTC	CASHIGDRGRETQYF
TRBV5-5	.	TRBJ2-7	once	TGTGCCAGCAGCCCTGGGATGAACGACGAGCAGTACTTC	CASSPGMNDEQYF
TRBV6-2/TRBV6-3	.	TRBJ1-2	.	TGTGCCAGCAGTTACCGGCCCAGCCCTAACTATGGCTACACCTTC	CASSYRPSPNYGYTF
TRBV20-1	.	TRBJ1-2	.	TGCAGTGCTAGAGATCGGGAAGGCTACACCTTC	CSARDREGYTF
TRBV12-3/TRBV12-4	.	TRBJ1-5	.	TGTGCCAGCAGTGGGACGGTGAGAAATCAGCCCCAGCATTTT	CASSGTVRNQPQHF
TRBV28	.	TRBJ2-1	.	TGTGCCAGCAGTTTCAGTGACAGGCAGCAGTTCTTC	CASSFSDRQQFF
TRBV6-2/TRBV6-3	TRBD1	TRBJ1-5	.	TGTGCCAGCACCGGGGGACAGTCAAATCAGCCCCAGCATTTT	CASTGGQSNQPQHF
TRBV10-3	.	TRBJ2-1	.	TGTGCCATCAGTGAGGACGGGGGAGCCTACAATGAGCAGTTCTTC	CAISEDGGAYNEQFF
TRBV11-2	.	TRBJ2-1	few	TGTGCCGGTCGACCCGGGGCCCAAGGGAATGAGCAGTTCTTC	CAGRPGAQGNEQFF
TRBV7-2	.	TRBJ1-2	.	TGTGTCAGCAGCTTAGGTGGGCACGGAGTTAACCATGGCTACACCTTC	CVSSLGGHGVNHGYTF
TRBV21-1	.	TRBJ2-7	.	TGTGCCAGCACCCGCTCGGGACAGTCCTACGAGCAGTACTTC	CASTRSGQSYEQYF
TRBV12-3/TRBV12-4	.	TRBJ2-2	.	TGTGCCAGCGGGCTGACAAAGAACACCGGGGAGCTGTTTTTT	CASGLTKNTGELFF
TRBV20-1	.	TRBJ2-1	few	TGCAGTGCTCCGACAACAGGGCCTCCGTACAATGAGCAGTTCTTC	CSAPTTGPPYNEQFF